The rows below give T cell receptor beta chains drawn from one sample of a study of blood T cell repertoires in COVID-19. Sequencing was performed with immunoSEQ multiplex PCR; in TCRdb, only in-frame clones are kept and a portion is missing. The table lists about 250,000 clones, 70% to 90% of them singletons. Sequencing was done on a sample of peripheral blood. The source is a woman in her 40s who had recovered from COVID-19. The CDR3 runs from the conserved cysteine through the conserved F or W. Fields, in order: J gene, D gene, clone size, V gene, CDR3 protein, CDR3 DNA. A D gene is named only where the DNA matches it firmly. The size of a clone is reported for some rows only, either as once, few or many, or as a class for expanded clones.

J gene: TRBJ1-1
D gene: TRBD1
clone size: .
V gene: TRBV7-8
CDR3 protein: CASSPRQGGGNTEAFF
CDR3 DNA: TGTGCCAGCAGCCCCCGACAGGGAGGAGGGAACACTGAAGCTTTCTTT

J gene: TRBJ1-2
D gene: TRBD1
clone size: .
V gene: TRBV7-3
CDR3 protein: CASSSGTGDGYTF
CDR3 DNA: TGTGCCAGCAGCTCCGGGACAGGGGACGGCTACACCTTC

J gene: TRBJ1-4
D gene: .
clone size: few
V gene: TRBV19
CDR3 protein: CASSMAGTSTNEKLFF
CDR3 DNA: TGTGCCAGTAGTATGGCCGGGACTTCAACTAATGAAAAACTGTTTTTT

J gene: TRBJ2-6
D gene: .
clone size: .
V gene: TRBV30
CDR3 protein: CAWSARVTGVNVLTF
CDR3 DNA: TGTGCCTGGAGTGCCCGGGTGACCGGGGTCAACGTCCTGACTTTC

J gene: TRBJ2-3
D gene: TRBD1
clone size: .
V gene: TRBV19
CDR3 protein: CASSSGTGSDTQYF
CDR3 DNA: TGTGCCAGTAGTAGTGGGACAGGATCAGATACGCAGTATTTT

J gene: TRBJ1-6
D gene: TRBD1
clone size: .
V gene: TRBV11-2
CDR3 protein: CASQGQGVSPLHF
CDR3 DNA: TGTGCCAGCCAGGGACAGGGCGTTTCACCCCTCCACTTT

J gene: TRBJ1-1
D gene: .
clone size: once
V gene: TRBV6-2/TRBV6-3
CDR3 protein: CASSSQVNTEAFF
CDR3 DNA: TGTGCCAGCAGTTCTCAGGTGAACACTGAAGCTTTCTTT

J gene: TRBJ2-2
D gene: .
clone size: .
V gene: TRBV6-5
CDR3 protein: CASSYSLAANTGELFF
CDR3 DNA: TGTGCCAGCAGTTACTCGTTAGCGGCAAACACCGGGGAGCTGTTTTTT

J gene: TRBJ1-2
D gene: .
clone size: .
V gene: TRBV4-2
CDR3 protein: CASSQGIQGSNYGYTF
CDR3 DNA: TGTGCCAGCAGCCAAGGGATTCAGGGGTCTAACTATGGCTACACCTTC

J gene: TRBJ2-1
D gene: .
clone size: .
V gene: TRBV18
CDR3 protein: CASSERSSYNEQFF
CDR3 DNA: TGTGCCAGCTCAGAGCGGAGCTCCTACAATGAGCAGTTCTTC

J gene: TRBJ1-2
D gene: TRBD1
clone size: .
V gene: TRBV7-2
CDR3 protein: CASSLNQGARGYTF
CDR3 DNA: TGTGCCAGCAGCTTAAACCAGGGGGCACGTGGCTACACCTTC

J gene: TRBJ1-6
D gene: .
clone size: .
V gene: TRBV3-1/TRBV3-2
CDR3 protein: CASSQVQGYSPLHF
CDR3 DNA: TGTGCCAGCAGCCAAGTGCAGGGATATTCACCCCTCCACTTT

J gene: TRBJ2-7
D gene: .
clone size: .
V gene: TRBV18
CDR3 protein: CASSPIQKTSTGDEQYF
CDR3 DNA: TGTGCCAGCTCACCGATACAGAAAACCTCTACCGGGGACGAGCAGTACTTC

J gene: TRBJ1-2
D gene: .
clone size: .
V gene: TRBV28
CDR3 protein: CASSLFSTGGYGYTF
CDR3 DNA: TGTGCCAGCAGTTTATTTTCGACAGGCGGGTATGGCTACACCTTC

J gene: TRBJ2-7
D gene: .
clone size: .
V gene: TRBV5-4
CDR3 protein: CASSLSSGADYEQYF
CDR3 DNA: TGTGCCAGCAGCTTGTCCAGCGGAGCAGACTACGAGCAGTACTTC

J gene: TRBJ2-5
D gene: .
clone size: .
V gene: TRBV7-9
CDR3 protein: CASSLPLTYRAQETQYF
CDR3 DNA: TGTGCCAGCAGCCTTCCTTTGACGTACAGGGCCCAAGAGACCCAGTACTTC

J gene: TRBJ2-7
D gene: .
clone size: few
V gene: TRBV7-2
CDR3 protein: CASRSASYEQYF
CDR3 DNA: TGTGCCAGCAGGTCCGCGTCCTACGAGCAGTACTTC

J gene: TRBJ1-5
D gene: .
clone size: .
V gene: TRBV30
CDR3 protein: CAWSVGLGSYQPQHF
CDR3 DNA: TGTGCCTGGAGTGTGGGTTTGGGCAGCTATCAGCCCCAGCATTTT

J gene: TRBJ2-2
D gene: .
clone size: .
V gene: TRBV9
CDR3 protein: CASSVRGTNTGELFF
CDR3 DNA: TGTGCCAGCAGCGTCAGGGGCACGAACACCGGGGAGCTGTTTTTT

J gene: TRBJ1-4
D gene: TRBD1
clone size: .
V gene: TRBV5-1
CDR3 protein: CASSLEPGQGATNEKLFF
CDR3 DNA: TGCGCCAGCAGCTTGGAACCGGGACAGGGAGCAACTAATGAAAAACTGTTTTTT

J gene: TRBJ1-1
D gene: .
clone size: .
V gene: TRBV5-5
CDR3 protein: CASSLDLAYTEAFF
CDR3 DNA: TGTGCCAGCAGCTTGGATTTGGCCTACACTGAAGCTTTCTTT

J gene: TRBJ2-5
D gene: TRBD2
clone size: .
V gene: TRBV7-2
CDR3 protein: CASSFAAGGGGETQYF
CDR3 DNA: TGTGCCAGCAGCTTTGCGGCGGGAGGGGGGGGAGAGACCCAGTACTTC

J gene: TRBJ2-7
D gene: TRBD2
clone size: .
V gene: TRBV3-1/TRBV3-2
CDR3 protein: CASSQGLGSGRDYEQYF
CDR3 DNA: TGTGCCAGCAGCCAAGGTCTGGGTAGCGGGAGGGATTACGAGCAGTACTTC

J gene: TRBJ2-1
D gene: .
clone size: .
V gene: TRBV24-1
CDR3 protein: CATSDGVGDQQFF
CDR3 DNA: TGTGCCACCAGTGATGGCGTCGGAGACCAACAGTTCTTC

J gene: TRBJ2-3
D gene: .
clone size: .
V gene: TRBV5-5
CDR3 protein: CASSLAGTDTQYF
CDR3 DNA: TGTGCCAGCAGCTTGGCCGGCACAGATACGCAGTATTTT

J gene: TRBJ2-4
D gene: TRBD2
clone size: once
V gene: TRBV14
CDR3 protein: CASSQALAGAKNIQYF
CDR3 DNA: TGTGCCAGCAGCCAAGCCTTAGCGGGGGCCAAAAACATTCAGTACTTC

J gene: TRBJ2-7
D gene: .
clone size: .
V gene: TRBV6-5
CDR3 protein: CASSYRGPPVHEQYF
CDR3 DNA: TGTGCCAGCAGTTACAGGGGCCCCCCCGTCCACGAGCAGTACTTC

J gene: TRBJ2-6
D gene: .
clone size: .
V gene: TRBV14
CDR3 protein: CASRFSGANVLTF
CDR3 DNA: TGTGCTTCCAGGTTCTCTGGGGCCAACGTCCTGACTTTC

J gene: TRBJ2-1
D gene: .
clone size: .
V gene: TRBV21-1
CDR3 protein: CASTKCPDSYNEQFF
CDR3 DNA: TGTGCCAGCACCAAGTGCCCAGACTCCTACAATGAGCAGTTCTTC

J gene: TRBJ2-7
D gene: TRBD1
clone size: .
V gene: TRBV28
CDR3 protein: CASSPRGGTGRYEQYF
CDR3 DNA: TGTGCCAGCAGTCCGCGAGGGGGGACAGGGAGGTACGAGCAGTACTTC

J gene: TRBJ1-1
D gene: .
clone size: .
V gene: TRBV25-1
CDR3 protein: CASSEKNTEAFF
CDR3 DNA: TGTGCCAGCAGCGAGAAGAACACTGAAGCTTTCTTT

J gene: TRBJ1-4
D gene: TRBD1
clone size: .
V gene: TRBV7-2
CDR3 protein: CASSSGQARYEKLFF
CDR3 DNA: TGTGCCAGCAGCTCGGGACAGGCTCGGTATGAAAAACTGTTTTTT

J gene: TRBJ1-5
D gene: .
clone size: few
V gene: TRBV5-1
CDR3 protein: CASSLDRNQPQHF
CDR3 DNA: TGCGCCAGCAGCTTGGATCGTAATCAGCCCCAGCATTTT

J gene: TRBJ2-3
D gene: .
clone size: many
V gene: TRBV19
CDR3 protein: CASSSGGGTQYF
CDR3 DNA: TGTGCCAGTAGTAGCGGGGGCGGTACGCAGTATTTT

J gene: TRBJ1-1
D gene: TRBD1
clone size: .
V gene: TRBV18
CDR3 protein: CASRSGTGPAAFF
CDR3 DNA: TGTGCCAGCCGATCCGGGACAGGGCCCGCTGCTTTCTTT

J gene: TRBJ2-7
D gene: .
clone size: .
V gene: TRBV5-4
CDR3 protein: CASSLEASARYEQYF
CDR3 DNA: TGTGCCAGCAGTCTGGAGGCTAGCGCCAGATACGAGCAGTACTTC

J gene: TRBJ2-3
D gene: .
clone size: .
V gene: TRBV2
CDR3 protein: CASSREQGSTDTQYF
CDR3 DNA: TGTGCCAGCAGTAGGGAGCAGGGGAGCACAGATACGCAGTATTTT

J gene: TRBJ1-1
D gene: .
clone size: .
V gene: TRBV10-3
CDR3 protein: CAISESGTGVNTEAFF
CDR3 DNA: TGTGCCATCAGTGAGTCGGGGACGGGGGTGAACACTGAAGCTTTCTTT

J gene: TRBJ2-2
D gene: TRBD2
clone size: .
V gene: TRBV9
CDR3 protein: CASSVVAGRAGELFF
CDR3 DNA: TGTGCCAGCAGCGTAGTTGCTGGGAGGGCCGGGGAGCTGTTTTTT

J gene: TRBJ2-5
D gene: .
clone size: .
V gene: TRBV5-1
CDR3 protein: CASQASPQETQYF
CDR3 DNA: TGCGCCAGCCAGGCTAGCCCGCAAGAGACCCAGTACTTC

J gene: TRBJ2-7
D gene: .
clone size: .
V gene: TRBV11-3
CDR3 protein: CASSRPATGPYEQYF
CDR3 DNA: TGTGCCAGCAGCAGACCCGCGACAGGACCCTACGAGCAGTACTTC